This T cell receptor beta chain was found in a study of blood T cells in healthy people across ages. Study outcomes and limitations: Among T cells, TCR beta diversity per million cells dropped roughly linearly as age rose. Total diversity from one million sequenced T cells was likely underestimated.

With 8 bases clipped from V and 2 bases from J, the junction kept 9 bases outside the gene matches. The CDR3 loop spans 16 amino acids. Germline loops: CDR1 SNHLY, CDR2 FYNNEI. This clonotype has only a few counts. Its matching antigen is unknown. A second roughly 7 to 11 cycle PCR used barcoded and J-beta primers. Every cDNA was tagged by a template-switch adaptor with 12 random nucleotides. TCRdb re-called the 5' RACE reads through MiXCR, storing one row per CDR3 protein. The data contain some 1,800,000 distinct CDR3 sequences, about 39% of them singletons. This receptor was identified in a human donor in good health. Sequenced input: blood. The V call is TRBV2, the J call TRBJ2-1; 10 nucleotides agree with TRBD2. The CDR3 spells CASGASGGAAYNEQFF. The CDR3, as DNA: TGTGCCAGCGGAGCCAGCGGGGGGGCCGCCTACAATGAGCAGTTCTTC. The complete variable domain, with remaining parts taken from reference TRBV2 and TRBJ2-1, reads EPEVTQTPSHQVTQMGQEVILRCVPISNHLYFYWYRQILGQKVEFLVSFYNNEISEKSEIFDDQFSVERPDGSNFTLKIRSTKLEDSAMYFCASGASGGAAYNEQFFGPGTRLTVL.